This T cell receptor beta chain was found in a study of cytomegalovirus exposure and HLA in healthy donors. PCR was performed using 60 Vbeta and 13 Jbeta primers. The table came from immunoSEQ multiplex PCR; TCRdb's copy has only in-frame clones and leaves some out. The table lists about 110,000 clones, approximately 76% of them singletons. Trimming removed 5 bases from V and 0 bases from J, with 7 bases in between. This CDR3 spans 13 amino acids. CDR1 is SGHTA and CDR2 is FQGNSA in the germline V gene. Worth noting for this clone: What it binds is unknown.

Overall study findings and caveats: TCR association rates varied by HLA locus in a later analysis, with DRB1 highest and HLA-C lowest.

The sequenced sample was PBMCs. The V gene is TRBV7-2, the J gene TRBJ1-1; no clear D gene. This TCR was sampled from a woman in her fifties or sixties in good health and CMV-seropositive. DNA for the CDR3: TGTGCCAGCAGCCGTTTATTGAACACTGAAGCTTTCTTT. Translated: CASSRLLNTEAFF.